One sample yielded the 31 T cell receptor beta chains listed below, sequenced in a study of T-cell reconstitution after alpha-beta-depleted transplantation in children. The TCRbeta library incorporated unique molecular identifiers. MiXCR, applied by TCRdb to the PCR reads, yields one record per CDR3 protein. The sample yields more than 400,000 distinct CDR3 sequences, over 9.5% seen once. Material: PBMCs, mostly from graft donor cells, obtained 180 days after TCRalphabeta/CD19-depleted stem cell transplant. Receptors were obtained from a female patient aged 2 to 10 who had a stem cell transplant for aplastic anemia, so the T cells may come from the graft donor.

This clonotype was recorded at least ten times. The chain carries TRBV5-1 and TRBJ2-7; possible D gene TRBD2, 5 bases. CDR1 is SGHRS, CDR2 YFSETQ, per germline. The CDR3 consists of 18 residues. Trimming shortened V by 2 bases and J by 0 bases, and 21 bases separated the two germline ends. The CDR3 is CASSFKSIQDSYSYEQYF. CDR3 sequence (DNA): TGCGCCAGCAGCTTCAAGAGCATTCAGGACTCCTACTCCTACGAGCAGTACTTC.

This clonotype was counted a single time. The chain carries TRBV28 and TRBJ2-4; 10 bases agree with TRBD1. Germline trimming cut 2 bases from V and 12 bases from J; bases unmatched to any gene: 7. There are 14 residues in the CDR3. The V gene's germline CDR1 is MDHEN and CDR2 SYDVKM. The CDR3 spells CASSLGGQGTGQYF. The CDR3 bases are TGTGCCAGCAGTTTAGGGGGACAGGGGACGGGTCAGTACTTC.

The chain carries TRBV20-1 and TRBJ2-1; maybe TRBD2 (6 bases). The CDR3 is made up of 14 amino acids. The V end lost 3 bases, the J end lost 3 bases, and 12 bases lay between the germline ends. Germline V gene sequence: CDR1 DFQATT, CDR2 SNEGSKA (reference sequence). The CDR3 DNA sequence: TGCAGTGCTAGCCGGGAGATCTACTACAATGAGCAGTTCTTC. As protein: CSASREIYYNEQFF.

For the CDR3, the DNA is TGTGCCAGCAGCTTACTGGACAGTGGGACTGAAGCTTTCTTT. It specifies CASSLLDSGTEAFF. This chain joins TRBV7-6 and TRBJ1-1, with D possibly matching TRBD1 (6 bases). V shed 2 bases and J shed 5 bases, with 12 bases lying between them. This CDR3 comprises 14 residues. Germline-derived CDR1 and CDR2 are SGHVS and FNYEAQ.

V gene TRBV18 combines with J gene TRBJ2-3; D gene unclear. Germline values: CDR1 KGHSH, CDR2 LQKENI. This CDR3 comprises 14 residues. Trimming removed 4 bases from V and 2 bases from J, with 10 bases in between. The CDR3 protein is CASSHQLITDTQYF. In DNA, the CDR3 is TGTGCCAGCTCACATCAGCTTATCACAGATACGCAGTATTTT.

This clonotype appeared once. Possible read error: a much larger clone is one base away. V gene TRBV7-2 combines with J gene TRBJ1-4; 9 positions match TRBD1. The CDR3 totals 16 residues. Germline V gives CDR1 SGHTA, CDR2 FQGNSA. Written as DNA, the CDR3 is TGTGCCAGCAGCCCCCGCCCGGGACAGGGTAATGCAAAACTGTTTTTT. The encoded protein is CASSPRPGQGNAKLFF.

This clonotype appeared many times. The V gene is TRBV20-1, the J gene TRBJ2-3; D gene uncertain. This CDR3 is built from 15 residues. Germline CDR1 and CDR2: DFQATT and SNEGSKA (reference sequence). V lost 2 bases and J 1 base, leaving 13 bases between the germline ends. The CDR3 loop reads CSARQYPPRTDTQYF. The CDR3 coding sequence is TGCAGTGCTAGACAGTACCCCCCACGCACAGATACGCAGTATTTT.

The CDR3 sequence is CASRPQVGGLLGTSVYEQYF. The DNA of the CDR3 is TGTGCCAGCAGACCCCAAGTGGGAGGGTTACTCGGGACTAGCGTCTACGAGCAGTACTTC. The rearrangement links TRBV25-1 to TRBJ2-7; 10 bases map to TRBD2. Germline V lookup: CDR1 MGHDK, CDR2 SYGVNS. The CDR3 extends over 20 amino acids. Trimming at V came to 6 bases and at J to 3 bases, leaving 23 bases not matched to a gene.

The chain joins TRBV11-2 to TRBJ2-1; 8 positions agree with TRBD2. Germline CDR1 is SGHAT and CDR2 is FQNNGV. Trimming cost V 0 bases and J 7 bases; bases outside gene matches: 14. The CDR3 totals 18 residues. The CDR3 nucleotides are TGTGCCAGCAGCTTAGACCCATCAGAAGCGGGAGCGCGGAATGAGCAGTTCTTC. Translating gives CASSLDPSEAGARNEQFF.

The J gene is TRBJ2-1, the V gene TRBV7-2; D is undetermined. Trimming left V 4 bases short and J 0 bases short, with 13 bases between. From germline, CDR1 is SGHTA and CDR2 FQGNSA. This CDR3 contains 16 residues. This CDR3 is CASSSLGHISYNEQFF. Here the CDR3 DNA reads TGTGCCAGCAGCTCCCTCGGGCACATCTCCTACAATGAGCAGTTCTTC. Variable domain in full (rest from reference TRBV7-2 and TRBJ2-1): GAGVSQSPSNKVTEKGKDVELRCDPISGHTALYWYRQSLGQGLEFLIYFQGNSAPDKSGLPSDRFSAERTGGSVSTLTIQRTQQEDSAVYLCASSSLGHISYNEQFFGPGTRLTVL.

The chain carries TRBV29-1 and TRBJ2-3, with 7 bases identical to TRBD2. This CDR3 is built from 15 residues. V lost 6 bases to trimming and J lost 0 bases; unmatched junction nucleotides: 9. CDR1 is SQVTM and CDR2 is ANQGSEA in the germline V gene. The CDR3 reads CSVSMGGVSTDTQYF. In DNA form, the CDR3 reads TGCAGCGTGTCCATGGGGGGGGTCAGCACAGATACGCAGTATTTT.

V and J are TRBV18 and TRBJ2-3; 8 positions match TRBD2. Per germline, CDR1 KGHSH and CDR2 LQKENI. The CDR3 runs to 16 residues. V lost 4 bases, J lost 0 bases, and 6 bases stayed unmatched. CDR3 in amino acids: CASSRTSGPSTDTQYF. Here the CDR3 DNA reads TGTGCCAGCTCACGTACTAGCGGTCCTAGCACAGATACGCAGTATTTT.

This clonotype was picked up many times. The chain has TRBV12-3 or TRBV12-4 and TRBJ2-3, with 8 bases that match TRBD1. The CDR3 extends over 12 amino acids. V shed 4 bases and J 13 bases; nucleotides not matched to a gene: 7. Here the CDR3 DNA reads TGTGCCAGCAGTTCCGGGACAGGTGGGGAGTATTTT. It yields the protein CASSSGTGGEYF.

The chain links TRBV29-1 to TRBJ2-2; TRBD1 aligns across 7 bases. Germline V gene data show CDR1 as SQVTM and CDR2 as ANQGSEA. V trimming: 5 bases; J trimming: 4 bases; junction bases outside the gene matches: 4. This CDR3 region has 13 residues. CDR3 residues: CSVRQGGTGELFF. CDR3 DNA sequence: TGCAGCGTTCGACAGGGCGGCACCGGGGAGCTGTTTTTT.

This clonotype has only a few counts. V is TRBV28 and J is TRBJ2-7; TRBD2 matches at 12 bases. The CDR3 sequence is 16 residues long. Per germline, CDR1 MDHEN and CDR2 SYDVKM. The V segment lost 4 bases and the J segment 2 bases; nucleotides outside the gene matches: 6. In DNA form, the CDR3 reads TGTGCCAGCAGTTCCGCCAGACTAGCGGGGGCCTACGAGCAGTACGTC. Its translation is CASSSARLAGAYEQYV.

This clonotype was observed many times. The chain employs TRBV5-8 and TRBJ2-2; 8 nucleotides line up with TRBD1. Trimming removed 5 bases from V and 5 bases from J; junction bases left unmatched: 8. This CDR3 has 15 amino acids. CDR1 is SGHTS and CDR2 is YDEGEE in the germline V gene. In DNA form, the CDR3 reads TGTGCCAGCAGACCTAGGACAGGGAGGACCGGGGAGCTGTTTTTT. Protein product: CASRPRTGRTGELFF.

This clonotype has a count of ten or more. The genes are TRBV7-2 and TRBJ1-2; D unresolved. The CDR3 has 12 amino acids. Germline values: CDR1 SGHTA, CDR2 FQGNSA. Trimming took off 2 bases at V and 2 bases at J, with 3 bases between the two ends. The CDR3 DNA reads as TGTGCCAGCAGCTTAACCAACTATGGCTACACCTTC. Amino acid sequence: CASSLTNYGYTF.

The sample holds a few counts of this clonotype. This rearrangement joins TRBV20-1 to TRBJ2-2; 7 bases fit TRBD2. The V gene end was trimmed by 4 bases and the J gene end by 4 bases; junction bases not matched to a gene: 6. Germline CDR1 is DFQATT and CDR2 is SNEGSKA (reference sequence). This CDR3 comprises 14 residues. The CDR3 DNA sequence: TGCAGTGCTATGGGCGGGAGATTCACCGGGGAGCTGTTTTTT. Protein: CSAMGGRFTGELFF.

Ten or more counts support this clonotype. The chain is built from TRBV6-5 and TRBJ2-7; no definite D call. The CDR3 has 15 residues. Trimming stripped 4 bases from V and 3 bases from J, with 16 bases between. CDR1 and CDR2 from the germline V gene are MNHEY and SVGAGI. In DNA form, the CDR3 reads TGTGCCAGCAGTTCCTCGGGTAATGGGGACTACGAGCAGTACTTC. It specifies CASSSSGNGDYEQYF.

This sequence joins TRBV5-6 and TRBJ2-7, with TRBD2 matching over 7 bases. Germline V gene data show CDR1 as SGHDT and CDR2 as YYEEEE. With 0 bases clipped from V and 4 bases from J, the junction kept 4 bases outside the gene matches. The CDR3 length is 14 residues. DNA of the CDR3: TGTGCCAGCAGCTTGGTTGCGGGAGAGTACGAGCAGTACGTC. This codes for CASSLVAGEYEQYV.

This clonotype was detected ten times or more. The V gene is TRBV28, the J gene TRBJ2-1; 7 nucleotides line up with TRBD2. J lost 4 bases, V lost 7 bases, and 19 bases had no gene match. Germline V gene lookup returns CDR1 MDHEN and CDR2 SYDVKM. There are 18 residues in the CDR3. CDR3 nucleotides: TGTGCCAGCACTGTTTGGAGTCTAGCGGACCAAAAATACAATGAGCAGTTCTTC. This encodes CASTVWSLADQKYNEQFF.

This clonotype was observed a handful of times. The rearrangement uses TRBV29-1 and TRBJ1-1; TRBD1 agrees at 7 bases. CDR3 length: 13 residues. V shed 6 bases, J shed 0 bases, and the junction held 4 bases outside the gene matches. Per germline, CDR1 SQVTM and CDR2 ANQGSEA. CDR3 region: CSVATGMNTEAFF. The CDR3 region has the DNA TGCAGCGTGGCGACAGGGATGAACACTGAAGCTTTCTTT. Complete variable domain (other parts from reference TRBV29-1 and TRBJ1-1): SAVISQKPSRDICQRGTSLTIQCQVDSQVTMMFWYRQQPGQSLTLIATANQGSEATYESGFVIDKFPISRPNLTFSTLTVSNMSPEDSSIYLCSVATGMNTEAFFGQGTRLTVV.

This clonotype has more than one count but fewer than ten. V is TRBV20-1 and J is TRBJ2-2, with D possibly TRBD1 on 5 matching bases. The V end was cut by 3 bases, the J end by 1 base, with 9 bases between. The germline V gene encodes CDR1 DFQATT and CDR2 SNEGSKA (reference sequence). The CDR3 is made up of 14 amino acids. CDR3 in DNA: TGCAGTGCTAGGAGACAGAGGAACACCGGGGAGCTGTTTTTT. It codes for CSARRQRNTGELFF.

The J gene is TRBJ1-2, the V gene TRBV7-9; TRBD1 matches at 7 bases. V lost 5 bases to trimming and J lost 6 bases; unmatched junction nucleotides: 3. The germline V gene encodes CDR1 SEHNR and CDR2 FQNEAQ (reference sequence). This CDR3 contains 12 residues. CDR3 sequence: CASSEGANGYTF. In DNA, the CDR3 is TGTGCCAGCAGCGAGGGGGCGAATGGCTACACCTTC.

In this sample, this clonotype turned up a few times. The chain carries TRBV2 and TRBJ2-7; 14 bases line up with TRBD2. With V trimmed by 5 bases and J by 0 bases, 6 bases remained unmatched. The CDR3 is made up of 17 amino acids. Germline loops: CDR1 SNHLY, CDR2 FYNNEI. The CDR3 here is CASSWTSGRFFSYEQYF. For the CDR3, the DNA is TGTGCCAGCAGTTGGACTAGCGGGAGGTTTTTCTCCTACGAGCAGTACTTC.

The rearrangement uses TRBV4-3 and TRBJ1-4; TRBD1 matches at 8 bases. The CDR3 covers 17 residues. Germline V gene data show CDR1 as LGHNA and CDR2 as YSLEER. The J segment lost 6 bases and the V segment lost 3 bases, leaving 12 bases of the junction unmatched. CDR3 amino acids: CASSHCAGGQVYEKLFF. The CDR3 region has the DNA TGCGCCAGCAGCCATTGCGCCGGGGGACAGGTTTATGAAAAACTGTTTTTT.

The chain recombines TRBV20-1 with TRBJ1-2; 10 nucleotides align to TRBD1. CDR3 length: 14 residues. Losses at the gene ends were 5 bases for V and 4 bases for J; bases not matched to a gene: 7. Germline V gives CDR1 DFQATT, CDR2 SNEGSKA (reference sequence). The CDR3 region has the DNA TGCAGTGCTGGTGAAGGGACAGGGGTCTATGGCTACACCTTC. Its translation: CSAGEGTGVYGYTF.

A few counts support this clonotype. The rearrangement links TRBV11-2 to TRBJ2-3; D is possibly TRBD2 (6 bases). Trimming removed 0 bases at V and 2 bases at J, with 15 bases between. This CDR3 comprises 17 residues. Germline lookup yields CDR1 SGHAT and CDR2 FQNNGV. CDR3 DNA sequence: TGTGCCAGCAGCTTAGAGAAAGTGGGACTTACCACAGATACGCAGTATTTT. It is translated as CASSLEKVGLTTDTQYF.

The chain carries TRBV7-2 and TRBJ1-5; a weak D match, TRBD1 (6 bases). The CDR3 is made up of 17 amino acids. The ends were cut back, 0 bases at V and 0 bases at J, with 12 bases in the middle. Looked up from germline, CDR1 is SGHTA and CDR2 is FQGNSA. The CDR3 DNA is TGTGCCAGCAGCTTAGCGCTCGGGGGGCATAGCAATCAGCCCCAGCATTTT. Translation gives CASSLALGGHSNQPQHF.

This clonotype was found a few times. V usage is TRBV28 and J usage is TRBJ1-6, with 12 bases fitting TRBD1. The CDR3 consists of 14 residues. V trimming: 6 bases; J trimming: 10 bases; junction bases outside the gene matches: 4. Germline V gene data show CDR1 as MDHEN and CDR2 as SYDVKM. The CDR3 here is CASRGTGGASPLHF. The DNA for the CDR3 is TGTGCCAGCAGGGGGACAGGGGGCGCATCACCCCTCCACTTT.

This clonotype was counted only a few times. The chain employs TRBV5-5 and TRBJ2-1, with TRBD2 identical over 7 bases. Germline V gives CDR1 SGHKS, CDR2 YYEKEE (reference sequence). Losses at the gene ends were 4 bases for V and 2 bases for J; bases not matched to a gene: 9. This CDR3 contains 16 residues. The CDR3 sequence: CASSLLRDYPYNEQFF. DNA of the CDR3: TGTGCCAGCAGCCTACTCCGGGACTATCCCTACAATGAGCAGTTCTTC.